This T cell receptor beta chain was retrieved from a study of blood T cell repertoires in COVID-19. Background on the study: Samples of COVID-19 (acute and convalescent) were obtained from the United States, Italy and Spain.

Seattle patient enrollment occurred during active infection, with longitudinal follow-up thereafter. V was pared by 5 bases and J by 1 base, with 12 bases between. This CDR3 has 15 residues. Looked up from germline, CDR1 is SNHLY and CDR2 is FYNNEI. As processed by the authors: Estimated nucleated cell counts came from reference gene primer amplification. Clones were read by immunoSEQ multiplex PCR, and TCRdb kept only the in-frame ones, dropping some. Clone size and the V and J calls come from that table; the DNA yielded D and trimming. Of approximately 200,000 clones in the sample, 94% were seen once.

The rearrangement links TRBV2 to TRBJ1-5; possibly TRBD1 for D (6 bases). Sequenced input: peripheral blood. The source of this sequence is a man younger than 45 with COVID-19, enrolled during active disease. In nucleotides, the CDR3 is TGTGCCAGCAGTAGAAGACAGGAAAGCAATCAGCCCCAGCATTTT. This codes for CASSRRQESNQPQHF.